This T cell receptor beta chain came from a study of molecular identifiers for immune sequencing clone quantification. TCRdb re-analysed the PCR reads in MiXCR, keeping a single row per CDR3 protein. The data contain about 640,000 distinct CDR3 sequences, roughly 21% of them singletons. Libraries used roughly 18,000 to 1,100,000 sorted naive CD8 T cells and 10%, 30% or 50% RNA input. This clonotype was detected ten times or more. The J segment lost 4 bases and the V segment lost 5 bases, leaving 16 bases of the junction unmatched. This CDR3 has 18 residues. CDR1 MNHEY and CDR2 SMNVEV come from the germline V gene (reference sequence).

The sample was naive CD8+ T cells from blood, with Jurkat cell RNA spiked in. Subset meaning: FACS-sorted CD8+CD4-CCR7+CD45RA+ naive T cells. The receptor was derived from a human donor in good health. Some libraries in this study had Jurkat cell RNA spiked in. The V call is TRBV27, the J call TRBJ2-3; 9 bases are shared with TRBD2. CDR3 sequence (DNA): TGTGCCAGCAGTCCCAGTCCGTTTGCGGGGGGGCCCGCAGATACGCAGTATTTT. It is translated as CASSPSPFAGGPADTQYF.